The entry that follows covers one T cell receptor beta chain sequence. The antigen remains undetermined. V shed 4 bases, J shed 4 bases, and the junction held 7 bases outside the gene matches. In germline, CDR1 is SGDLS, CDR2 YYNGEE. CDR3 length: 16 residues. This sample is drawn from a study of T cell responses to AZD1222 COVID-19 vaccine. Study at large: Second doses that came at about 4 or about 12 weeks were put together.

Study-wide findings and caveats: Most donors were white British, females outnumbered males, and clonal diversity was possibly underestimated.

Using immunoSEQ multiplex PCR, the repertoire was profiled, and TCRdb retains in-frame clones only, with some absent. Among over 70,000 clones listed, around 90% were seen once. The sequences come from peripheral blood, collected on day 0 of AZD1222 vaccination. This chain uses TRBV9 with TRBJ1-3; 11 bases match TRBD1. The TCR originated in an adult in good health. The CDR3 here is CASSPRDRGLGNTIYF. CDR3 DNA: TGTGCCAGCAGCCCCCGGGACAGGGGGTTAGGAAACACCATATATTTT.